This TCR beta chain came from a study of blood T cell repertoires in COVID-19. Study overall: There were acute and convalescent COVID-19 samples, and they came from the United States, Italy and Spain. From T cells, B-cell-depleted T cells, or PBMCs came the material, which was cDNA or gDNA.

CDR1 and CDR2 (germline): SEHNR, FQNEAQ (reference sequence). CDR3 length: 15 residues. Trimming stripped 5 bases from V and 7 bases from J, with 15 bases between. In the original analysis: How many nucleated cells were present was estimated from reference gene primer amplification. TCRdb keeps only in-frame clones here, not all; method: immunoSEQ multiplex PCR. That table supplies the V and J calls and clone size; D and trimming were determined from the DNA. This table holds about 310,000 clones, about nine tenths found once. This clonotype was obtained from a middle-aged man with active or convalescent COVID-19. V and J are TRBV7-9 and TRBJ1-6, with no clear D. The sample consisted of peripheral blood. The CDR3 bases are TGTGCCAGCAGCCTAAACTTTATGTCGAATTCACCCCTCCACTTT. This translates into CASSLNFMSNSPLHF.